The TCR beta chain under discussion was sequenced for a study of T cell changes during pregnancy in multiple sclerosis. Assay used: immunoSEQ multiplex PCR; TCRdb lists only in-frame clones, some missing. The profile covers about 40,000 clones, with more than 90% appearing a single time and approximately 5% taken by the ten largest. The CDR3 length is 15 residues. V was clipped by 5 bases and J by 1 base, with 12 bases between them. The germline V gene has CDR1 SEHNR and CDR2 FQNEAQ (reference sequence). The clonotype was recovered from a female donor with multiple sclerosis, enrolled in a pregnancy study. This sequence joins TRBV7-9 and TRBJ1-5, with D perhaps matching TRBD1 (6 bases). The sample in question was CD8+ T cells from peripheral blood mononuclear cells, obtained in the third trimester of pregnancy. The CDR3 region is CASSEDRGSNQPQHF. Written as DNA, the CDR3 is TGTGCCAGCAGCGAGGATAGGGGGAGCAATCAGCCCCAGCATTTT.